This T cell receptor beta chain was found in a study of CD8 T cells in Susac syndrome. RNA was extracted with the RNeasy kit, and a quantity of roughly 0.45 to 1 ug was reverse transcribed using random hexamers. One entry per CDR3 protein, called by TCRdb with MiXCR from the immunoSEQ multiplex PCR reads. The repertoire holds around 160,000 distinct CDR3 sequences, with approximately 92% as singletons. Negative isolation yielded CD8+ and CD4+ T cells; FACS enriched TEMRA cells. CDR1 is MNHEY, CDR2 SMNVEV, per germline (reference sequence). There are 16 residues in the CDR3. The junction had 12 bases not matched to a gene; V was cut back by 2 bases and J by 7 bases.

This receptor was taken from a human donor in good health. Input material: CD4+ T cells from PBMCs. This chain uses TRBV27 with TRBJ2-7, with 9 nucleotides matching TRBD1. The CDR3 sequence: CASSLNSYRGRGEQYF. Here the CDR3 DNA reads TGTGCCAGCAGTTTAAACTCTTACAGGGGGCGCGGGGAGCAGTACTTC.